These 11 T cell receptor beta chains share one sample of origin, sequenced in a study of response to subunit inactivated influenza vaccine (dated by TCRdb to the late 2010s). Libraries were prepared through RT-PCR. Sequencing took place on an Illumina HiSeq 2500. The public reads were reanalyzed by TCRdb: fastp trimming at Q25, MiXCR alignment, in-frame beta chains only. Rows are combined by CDR3 protein, so each entry shows the most common genes and DNA. The sample has about half a million distinct CDR3 sequences on record, approximately 9.9% of them singletons. The ten largest clonotypes hold over 9.5% of the sample. The time point label for this specimen denotes: around 45 days after influenza vaccine administration. Source: PBMCs from blood, taken more than 35 days after vaccination. The source is a man aged 50 to 59 who received an inactivated influenza vaccine. Donor details come from another sample of the same person, matched by shared clones.

This clonotype was counted only a few times. The chain is built from TRBV7-9 and TRBJ2-1; D perhaps matches TRBD2 (6 bases). Germline loops: CDR1 SEHNR, CDR2 FQNEAQ (reference sequence). The CDR3 runs to 13 residues. V gave up 4 bases and J gave up 6 bases, with 10 bases separating them. The DNA for the CDR3 is TGTGCCAGCAGCTCTGCGGGAATCAATGAGCAGTTCTTC. Translation: CASSSAGINEQFF.

This clonotype was found many times. V usage is TRBV4-2 and J usage is TRBJ1-1, with a tentative D call TRBD1 (5 bases). CDR1 and CDR2 (germline): LGHNA, YNFKEQ. Between the trimmed V and J ends, which lost 3 bases and 1 base, there was a span of 6 bases. This CDR3 contains 13 residues. DNA for the CDR3: TGTGCCAGCAGCCAGGGGCCGAACACTGAAGCTTTCTTT. This codes for CASSQGPNTEAFF.

The chain has TRBV5-5 and TRBJ2-2, with unresolved D. Trimming removed 1 base from V and 3 bases from J, with 4 bases in between. Germline-derived CDR1 and CDR2 are SGHKS and YYEKEE (reference sequence). CDR3 length: 13 residues. CDR3: CASSLYDTGELFF. The DNA for the CDR3 is TGTGCCAGCAGCTTGTATGACACCGGGGAGCTGTTTTTT.

The chain couples TRBV10-2 to TRBJ2-1, with D perhaps matching TRBD1 (6 bases). V was pared by 8 bases and J by 0 bases, with 8 bases between. CDR3 length: 13 amino acids. From germline, CDR1 is WSHSY and CDR2 SAAADI. The chain's CDR3 is CASGGNSYNEQFF. The CDR3 nucleotides are TGCGCCAGCGGGGGCAACTCCTACAATGAGCAGTTCTTC.

A word on this clonotype: The CDR3 does not end in the conserved phenylalanine or tryptophan, so this is likely a read error. The chain recombines TRBV12-3 or TRBV12-4 with TRBJ2-7, with 10 bases identical to TRBD1. The CDR3 length is 14 residues. V trimming: 8 bases; J trimming: 1 base; junction bases outside the gene matches: 5. The CDR3, as DNA: TGTGCCAGCCGCTCGGGACAGGGGTCCTACGAGCAGTACATC. Translated, it gives CASRSGQGSYEQYI.

J is TRBJ1-5 and V is TRBV28; 9 nucleotides align to TRBD1. The CDR3 is made up of 17 amino acids. Per germline, CDR1 MDHEN and CDR2 SYDVKM. With 6 bases clipped from V and 2 bases from J, the junction kept 11 bases outside the gene matches. CDR3 residues: CASSPLSTGGGNQPQHF. In nucleotides, the CDR3 is TGTGCCAGCAGCCCTCTCTCGACAGGGGGAGGCAATCAGCCCCAGCATTTT.

This clonotype was seen many times. An end of the junction does not agree with germline; a read error may underlie this. The V call is TRBV5-1, the J call TRBJ1-2, with 8 bases that match TRBD1. This CDR3 contains 14 residues. CDR1 and CDR2 (germline): SGHRS, YFSETQ. This chain's CDR3 is CASSSGQGDYGYTF. DNA of the CDR3: TGTGCCAGCAGCAGCGGACAGGGTGACTATGGCTACACCTTC.

This clonotype has only a few counts. The chain has TRBV20-1 and TRBJ1-6; D is perhaps TRBD1 (6 bases). CDR1 DFQATT and CDR2 SNEGSKA come from the germline V gene (reference sequence). The CDR3 loop spans 13 amino acids. CDR3 nucleotides: TGCAGCTCGACAGGAAACTATAATTCACCCCTCCACTTT. Encoded protein: CSSTGNYNSPLHF.

J is TRBJ2-1 and V is TRBV20-1; perhaps D is TRBD1 or TRBD2 (6 bases each). This CDR3 region has 16 residues. Trimming removed 3 bases at V and 5 bases at J, with 20 bases between. The germline gives CDR1 DFQATT, CDR2 SNEGSKA (reference sequence). The CDR3 reads CSASPAQGGFNNEQFF. CDR3 nucleotide sequence: TGCAGTGCTAGCCCCGCACAGGGAGGTTTCAACAATGAGCAGTTCTTC.

This clonotype was seen more than once but under ten times. The chain combines TRBV3-1 with TRBJ2-5; D is unclear. CDR1 is LGHDT, CDR2 YNNKEL, per germline (reference sequence). Trimming shortened V by 6 bases and J by 0 bases, and 8 bases separated the two germline ends. This CDR3 contains 13 residues. As DNA, the CDR3 is TGTGCCAGCAGAGAAGGACACCAAGAGACCCAGTACTTC. Residues: CASREGHQETQYF.

This clonotype was observed a few times. V usage is TRBV12-3 or TRBV12-4 and J usage is TRBJ1-1, with D possibly TRBD1 on 6 matching bases. CDR3 size: 15 residues. Trimming left V 2 bases short and J 4 bases short, with 14 bases between. The DNA for the CDR3 is TGTGCCAGCAGTTTACATCAGCAGGGGCGCACTGAAGCTTTCTTT. Translating it yields CASSLHQQGRTEAFF.